A selection of T cell receptor beta chains follows, all from one sample in a study of blood T cell repertoires in COVID-19. The assay was immunoSEQ multiplex PCR, and TCRdb's table has in-frame clones only and misses some. The sample has 120,000 or so clones, roughly nine tenths seen once. The specimen was peripheral blood. The source is a man between 60 and 70 years old with COVID-19, enrolled during active disease. The CDR3 runs from the conserved cysteine through the conserved F or W. The D gene is left open where the match is weak. Clone size is shown for a subset of rows, as once, few, many or a class of expanded clone.

d_call	clone_size	v_call	j_call	cdr3_aa	cdr3_nt
TRBD1	-	TRBV5-4	TRBJ1-1	CASSQDRAQNTEAFF	TGTGCCAGCAGCCAAGACAGGGCCCAGAACACTGAAGCTTTCTTT
TRBD2	-	TRBV7-2	TRBJ2-3	CASSLVSLAADTQYF	TGTGCCAGCAGCTTAGTGTCTCTAGCGGCAGATACGCAGTATTTT
-	many	TRBV11-2	TRBJ2-3	CASSLGDGAFTQYF	TGTGCCAGCAGCTTAGGGGATGGGGCCTTTACGCAGTATTTT
-	-	TRBV10-3	TRBJ2-7	CAIRDTTYEQYF	TGTGCCATCCGGGACACAACCTACGAGCAGTACTTC
TRBD1	-	TRBV18	TRBJ2-2	CASSPFQGAAGELFF	TGTGCCAGCTCACCTTTCCAGGGGGCTGCCGGGGAGCTGTTTTTT
TRBD2	-	TRBV4-1	TRBJ2-1	CASSQSGTSGMDEQFF	TGCGCCAGCAGCCAATCCGGGACTAGCGGGATGGATGAGCAGTTCTTC
TRBD2	-	TRBV29-1	TRBJ2-1	CSASAGTSGIDEQFF	TGCAGCGCCAGTGCCGGGACTAGCGGGATAGATGAGCAGTTCTTC
-	-	TRBV9	TRBJ2-7	CASSVEGASLTGEQYF	TGTGCCAGCAGCGTAGAAGGAGCGAGTCTTACCGGAGAGCAGTACTTC
TRBD2	-	TRBV5-1	TRBJ2-3	CASSFGTSGYPSTDTQYF	TGCGCCAGCAGCTTCGGGACTAGCGGTTATCCTAGCACAGATACGCAGTATTTT
-	once	TRBV27	TRBJ1-4	CASSLRGTEKLFF	TGTGCCAGCAGTTTAAGGGGGACCGAAAAACTGTTTTTT